This is a list of T cell receptor beta chains from one sample in a study of radiotherapy plus CTLA-4 blockade in lung cancer. TCRdb's table, derived via immunoSEQ multiplex PCR, lists solely in-frame clones and lacks some. The sample records about 87,000 clones, about 88% being singletons. The sample consisted of peripheral blood, taken from a patient treated with radiotherapy plus ipilimumab. The receptors come from a human donor with non-small cell lung cancer that progressed on radiotherapy plus ipilimumab. Each CDR3 is given with its conserved first and last residue. The D gene is left open where the match is weak. The size field is filled for only some rows; it gives once, few, many or a size class.

CASSSTSFGTEAFF TGCGCCAGCAGCTCGACGAGTTTTGGGACTGAAGCTTTCTTT 14 - TRBJ1-1 TRBV5-1 -
CASSKGTGRMDTEAFF TGTGCCAGCAGCAAAGGGACAGGGAGGATGGACACTGAAGCTTTCTTT 16 - TRBJ1-1 TRBV6-6 TRBD1
CASRTQGNTGELFF TGTGCCAGCAGGACACAGGGGAACACCGGGGAGCTGTTTTTT 14 - TRBJ2-2 TRBV25-1 -
CASRGGTGHNEQFF TGTGCCAGCAGGGGGGGGACAGGGCACAATGAGCAGTTCTTC 14 - TRBJ2-1 TRBV2 TRBD1
CSVRLAGGVTGELFF TGCAGCGTGAGACTAGCGGGAGGGGTCACCGGGGAGCTGTTTTTT 15 - TRBJ2-2 TRBV29-1 TRBD2
CAWFPFGSGNTIYF TGTGCCTGGTTCCCTTTTGGCTCTGGAAACACCATATATTTT 14 - TRBJ1-3 TRBV30 -
CASRGPSNEKLFF TGTGCCAGCAGGGGGCCTAGTAATGAAAAACTGTTTTTT 13 - TRBJ1-4 TRBV2 -
CASSLRATYGYTF TGTGCCAGCAGTTTAAGGGCAACCTATGGCTACACCTTC 13 few TRBJ1-2 TRBV28 -
CASSMTGLAFSSSYNEQFF TGTGCCAGTAGTATGACCGGACTAGCCTTTTCTAGCTCCTACAATGAGCAGTTCTTC 19 - TRBJ2-1 TRBV19 TRBD2
CASSLLVNTEAFF TGTGCCAGCAGTTTATTGGTGAACACTGAAGCTTTCTTT 13 - TRBJ1-1 TRBV27 -
CSVTRGRAGAYEQYF TGCAGCGTGACTCGGGGGAGGGCCGGTGCCTACGAGCAGTACTTC 15 - TRBJ2-7 TRBV29-1 TRBD2
CAIRGLMEGGTQYF TGTGCCATCAGGGGGTTAATGGAAGGGGGAACGCAGTATTTT 14 - TRBJ2-3 TRBV10-3 -
CASSVAGDEKLFF TGTGCCAGCAGCGTAGCGGGGGACGAAAAACTGTTTTTT 13 - TRBJ1-4 TRBV9 -
CASSRDPGNTIYF TGTGCCAGCTCGCGGGACCCGGGTAACACCATATATTTT 13 - TRBJ1-3 TRBV18 -
CASSYRAGIEKLFF TGTGCCAGCAGTTATAGGGCAGGGATTGAAAAACTGTTTTTT 14 once TRBJ1-4 TRBV6-9 -
CASSEATANIKYF TGTGCCAGCAGTGAAGCGACGGCCAACATCAAGTACTTC 13 - TRBJ2-4 TRBV2 -
CASSERAVGTSADTQYF TGTGCCAGCAGTGAAAGGGCTGTAGGGACTAGCGCAGATACGCAGTATTTT 17 - TRBJ2-3 TRBV2 TRBD2
CASNRRGVYGYTF TGTGCCAGCAATCGGCGGGGCGTCTATGGCTACACCTTC 13 - TRBJ1-2 TRBV5-6 -
CASSLLAGYNSPLHF TGTGCCAGCAGCCTATTAGCGGGCTATAATTCACCCCTCCACTTT 15 - TRBJ1-6 TRBV5-6 -
CASRGEQSPSAFF TGTGCCAGCAGGGGGGAGCAATCCCCTTCGGCTTTCTTT 13 - TRBJ1-1 TRBV11-1 -
CASSPGGTSTDTQYF TGTGCCAGCAGTCCTGGGGGGACTAGCACAGATACGCAGTATTTT 15 - TRBJ2-3 TRBV27 -
CASSFYEASATGELFF TGTGCCAGCAGTTTTTATGAGGCGAGTGCGACCGGGGAGCTGTTTTTT 16 - TRBJ2-2 TRBV27 -
CASGLGAQETQYF TGTGCTAGTGGTTTAGGGGCCCAAGAGACCCAGTACTTC 13 - TRBJ2-5 TRBV12-5 -
CASSAGQSYEQYF TGTGCCAGCAGCGCGGGACAGTCGTACGAGCAGTACTTC 13 - TRBJ2-7 TRBV9 TRBD1
CASSQDPGDPGQPQHF TGCGCCAGCAGCCAAGATCCGGGTGACCCGGGACAGCCCCAGCATTTT 16 - TRBJ1-5 TRBV4-1 -
CATSRDYGQNNYGYTF TGTGCCACCAGCAGAGATTATGGACAGAATAACTATGGCTACACCTTC 16 - TRBJ1-2 TRBV15 -
CASSLSGAPNHYGYTF TGTGCCAGCAGTCTCTCCGGTGCCCCGAACCACTATGGCTACACCTTC 16 - TRBJ1-2 TRBV28 -
CAWSTIRPSYEQYF TGTGCCTGGAGTACGATAAGGCCATCCTACGAGCAGTACTTC 14 - TRBJ2-7 TRBV30 -
CASSTTGGGGYTF TGTGCCAGCAGCACGACAGGGGGCGGTGGCTACACCTTC 13 - TRBJ1-2 TRBV6-5 TRBD1
CASGLVSTGSSYNEQFF TGTGCTAGTGGTTTGGTCTCTACGGGGAGCTCCTACAATGAGCAGTTCTTC 17 - TRBJ2-1 TRBV12-5 -
CASSGGAGGTDTQYF TGTGCCAGCAGCGGAGGGGCAGGGGGCACAGATACGCAGTATTTT 15 - TRBJ2-3 TRBV5-4 -
CASSLESQGRYTF TGCGCCAGCAGCTTGGAATCACAGGGGCGCTACACCTTC 13 - TRBJ1-2 TRBV5-1 TRBD1
CASNPTGTNNSPLHF TGTGCCAGCAACCCGACAGGGACTAATAATTCACCCCTCCACTTT 15 - TRBJ1-6 TRBV6-1 TRBD1
CASSADRGLAGANVLTF TGTGCCAGTAGTGCCGACAGGGGGCTAGCTGGGGCCAACGTCCTGACTTTC 17 - TRBJ2-6 TRBV19 TRBD1
CASSLVGVASGANVLTF TGTGCCAGCAGCTTGGTAGGTGTTGCCTCTGGGGCCAACGTCCTGACTTTC 17 few TRBJ2-6 TRBV5-8 -
CASEHPGTGGQPQHF TGTGCCAGTGAACACCCCGGGACAGGGGGTCAGCCCCAGCATTTT 15 - TRBJ1-5 TRBV6-1 TRBD1
CASSRGGARETQYF TGTGCCAGCAGCCGCGGGGGGGCCCGGGAGACCCAGTACTTC 14 - TRBJ2-5 TRBV28 TRBD2
CASSHGLAGDIETQYF TGTGCCAGCAGCCACGGACTAGCGGGGGACATAGAGACCCAGTACTTC 16 - TRBJ2-5 TRBV5-5 TRBD2
CASSLAGTSSYEQYF TGTGCCAGCAGCTTAGCTGGGACTAGCTCCTACGAGCAGTACTTC 15 once TRBJ2-7 TRBV7-9 TRBD2
CASSLGQDVGEQYF TGTGCCAGCAGCCTCGGACAGGACGTGGGGGAGCAGTACTTC 14 few TRBJ2-7 TRBV7-9 TRBD1
CAWSPDISNQPQHF TGTGCCTGGAGTCCGGATATAAGCAATCAGCCCCAGCATTTT 14 - TRBJ1-5 TRBV30 -
CASSQIGAGGNIQYF TGCGCCAGCAGCCAGATCGGGGCCGGAGGAAACATTCAGTACTTC 15 - TRBJ2-4 TRBV5-1 -
CASSDPGADTQYF TGTGCCAGCAGCGACCCGGGCGCAGATACGCAGTATTTT 13 - TRBJ2-3 TRBV14 -
CASSQDPQGYNSPLHF TGCGCCAGCAGCCAAGATCCCCAGGGATATAATTCACCCCTCCACTTT 16 - TRBJ1-6 TRBV4-1 -
CASSRARSYEQYF TGTGCCAGTAGTCGGGCCAGGTCCTACGAGCAGTACTTC 13 - TRBJ2-7 TRBV19 -
CASSVEPSGTTSGANVLTF TGTGCCAGCAGCGTAGAACCTAGCGGGACCACCTCTGGGGCCAACGTCCTGACTTTC 19 - TRBJ2-6 TRBV9 TRBD2
CASSYKNIQYF TGTGCCAGCAGTTACAAAAACATTCAGTACTTC 11 once TRBJ2-4 TRBV6-5 -
CASRGLGPTDTQYF TGTGCCAGCAGAGGCCTCGGACCCACAGATACGCAGTATTTT 14 once TRBJ2-3 TRBV6-6 -
CASSLGQAASGNTIYF TGTGCCAGCTCCCTCGGACAGGCCGCCTCTGGAAACACCATATATTTT 16 - TRBJ1-3 TRBV18 TRBD1
CASSIIQGTEAFF TGTGCCAGTAGTATAATACAGGGCACTGAAGCTTTCTTT 13 - TRBJ1-1 TRBV19 -
CASSETGNQPQHF TGTGCCAGTAGCGAAACAGGGAATCAGCCCCAGCATTTT 13 few TRBJ1-5 TRBV19 -
CASSPQSSGANVLTF TGCGCCAGCAGCCCCCAGTCCTCTGGGGCCAACGTCCTGACTTTC 15 - TRBJ2-6 TRBV4-3 -
CASSSVGPIYEQYF TGTGCCAGCAGTTCTGTTGGGCCCATTTACGAGCAGTACTTC 14 - TRBJ2-7 TRBV6-1 -
CASSEADLAGANVLTF TGTGCCTCTTCAGAGGCAGACTTAGCTGGGGCCAACGTCCTGACTTTC 16 - TRBJ2-6 TRBV2 -
CASSLLTGAGDTEAFF TGTGCCAGCTCACTTTTGACAGGGGCGGGGGACACTGAAGCTTTCTTT 16 - TRBJ1-1 TRBV18 TRBD1